This entry concerns a single TCR beta chain. Its antigen is not identified. These data originate in a study of lymphopenia after photon versus proton radiotherapy. There are 12 residues in the CDR3. Deletions cut 3 bases from V and 4 bases from J, with 1 base between. Looked up from germline, CDR1 is MRHNA and CDR2 is SNTAGT. Study-wide findings and caveats: After lymphocyte nadir, photon-treated repertoires showed oligoclonal expansion, especially CD8+ Temra. Proton therapy kept repertoires fairly stable, unlike photons, which gained effector/memory cells. Survival link was tested only in deceased patients; proton benefit remains a possibility.

Generated by immunoSEQ multiplex PCR, the TCRdb table keeps only in-frame clones and is missing some. This sample has roughly 57,000 clones, with about four fifths found just once. The starting material was peripheral blood, obtained from a patient treated with photon-based radiotherapy. The TCR comes from a man aged 45 to 65 with gastric cancer. The chain has TRBV6-4 and TRBJ1-6; D remains ambiguous. The CDR3 DNA follows: TGTGCCAGCAGTGAATATAATTCACCCCTCCACTTT. It translates to CASSEYNSPLHF.